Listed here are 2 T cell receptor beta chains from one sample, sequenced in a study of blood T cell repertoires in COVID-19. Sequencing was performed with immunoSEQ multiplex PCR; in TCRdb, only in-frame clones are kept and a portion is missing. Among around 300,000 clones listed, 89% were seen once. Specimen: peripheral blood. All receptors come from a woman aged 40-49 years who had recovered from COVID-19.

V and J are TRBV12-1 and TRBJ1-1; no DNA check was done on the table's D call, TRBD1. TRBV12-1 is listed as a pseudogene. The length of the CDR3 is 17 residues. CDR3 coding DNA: TGTGCCAGCAGCTGGGGGACAAACAGGGATGCCGGCACTGAAGCTTTCTTT. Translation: CASSWGTNRDAGTEAFF.

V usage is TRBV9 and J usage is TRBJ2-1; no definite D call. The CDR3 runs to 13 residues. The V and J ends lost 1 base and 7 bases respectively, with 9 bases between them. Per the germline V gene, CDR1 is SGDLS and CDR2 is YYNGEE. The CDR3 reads CASSVSLLNEQFF. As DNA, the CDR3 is TGTGCCAGCAGCGTATCTCTTCTGAATGAGCAGTTCTTC.